This is a list of T cell receptor beta chains from one sample in a study of cytomegalovirus exposure and HLA in healthy donors. TCRdb keeps only in-frame clones here, not all; method: immunoSEQ multiplex PCR. The sample includes 80,000 to 130,000 clones, more than 65% seen only once; the top ten take 1.2%. Sequences were obtained from PBMCs. These receptors were obtained from a woman aged 18-35 years in good health and CMV-seronegative. The conserved cysteine and the conserved F or W are not part of the CDR3 here. The order of the fields is V gene, J gene, D gene, CDR3 protein. A D gene is named only where the DNA matches it firmly.

TRBV2	TRBJ1-4	NA	ASSVQGMTLF
TRBV5-8	TRBJ1-3	NA	ASSLVPQLHSGNTIY
TRBV14	TRBJ2-1	TRBD2	ASSRRTSGTNYNEQF
TRBV18	TRBJ2-7	TRBD2	ASSPPGGRVVRNEQY
TRBV5-1	TRBJ1-3	NA	ASSFGGIEGNTIY
TRBV14	TRBJ2-5	NA	ASSQANEETQY
TRBV28	TRBJ1-5	NA	ASSLKRWDIVISNQPQH
TRBV7-2	TRBJ2-1	TRBD2	ASGSSGSSVDNEQF
TRBV7-2	TRBJ1-1	TRBD1	ASSLAGGSDTEAF
TRBV30	TRBJ1-2	TRBD1	AWSFPDRNYGYT
TRBV6-6	TRBJ1-1	NA	ASSSSRANTEAF
TRBV5-8	NA	NA	ASSLVAVTYEQY
TRBV13	TRBJ2-3	NA	ASAEIRGARGTDTQY
TRBV28	TRBJ2-6	NA	ASSPRTGANVLT
TRBV9	TRBJ2-7	NA	ASSPVPARATYEQY
TRBV7-2	TRBJ1-1	NA	ASSLRAGANTEAF
TRBV18	TRBJ2-3	TRBD2	ASSPVAGGPTDTQY